The 32 T cell receptor beta chains below come from one sample, sequenced in a study of OX40 agonist ivuxolimab in advanced cancers. Generated by immunoSEQ multiplex PCR, the TCRdb table keeps only in-frame clones and is missing some. The top ten hold approximately 11% of the sample, which has 60,000 to 80,000 clones, around 79% seen once. The source material was CD4+ or CD8+ T cells sorted from blood, sampled in a trial of the OX40 agonist ivuxolimab. These receptors originate from an adult with an advanced solid tumor such as melanoma, head and neck, liver or kidney cancer.

The rearrangement joins TRBV28 to TRBJ2-7; maybe TRBD1 (5 bases). Trimming left V 3 bases short and J 0 bases short, with 15 bases between. Germline CDR1 and CDR2: MDHEN and SYDVKM. The CDR3 length is 16 residues. The CDR3 spells CASSFSLDKVSYEQYF. In nucleotides, the CDR3 is TGTGCCAGCAGTTTCTCCCTGGACAAGGTCTCCTACGAGCAGTACTTC.

This chain links TRBV19 with TRBJ1-5; TRBD1 agrees at 7 bases. Per the germline V gene, CDR1 is LNHDA and CDR2 is SQIVND (reference sequence). V was clipped by 5 bases and J by 2 bases; unmatched bases: 3. CDR3 length: 14 amino acids. The CDR3 DNA reads TGTGCCAGTAGTTTCGGACAGGGCAATCAGCCCCAGCATTTT. Protein: CASSFGQGNQPQHF.

This chain uses TRBV4-1 with TRBJ2-5, with 13 bases aligning to TRBD2. The V gene end was trimmed by 3 bases and the J gene end by 7 bases; junction bases not matched to a gene: 20. Germline V gene lookup returns CDR1 MGHRA and CDR2 YSYEKL. This CDR3 contains 20 residues. The CDR3 reads CASSHTLLAGGPQVEPTQYF. CDR3 in DNA: TGCGCCAGCAGCCACACCCTACTAGCGGGGGGGCCGCAGGTCGAGCCGACCCAGTACTTC.

This clone has only one observation. The rearrangement uses TRBV6-6 and TRBJ2-3; 8 bases match TRBD1. The CDR3 is 13 residues long. In germline, CDR1 is MNHNY, CDR2 SVGAGI (reference sequence). The V segment lost 11 bases and the J segment 2 bases; nucleotides outside the gene matches: 6. The CDR3 spells CAGRQGPTDTQYF. DNA for the CDR3: TGTGCCGGAAGACAGGGGCCCACAGATACGCAGTATTTT.

This clone showed up just once. The rearrangement links TRBV6-1 to TRBJ2-2; D call uncertain. CDR3 length: 15 residues. Germline V CDR1 and CDR2: MNHNS, SASEGT. V was pared by 7 bases and J by 0 bases, with 12 bases between. In DNA form, the CDR3 reads TGTGCCAGCACCTATACGCTCCCGAACACCGGGGAGCTGTTTTTT. This codes for CASTYTLPNTGELFF.

This rearrangement joins TRBV19 to TRBJ1-5; no firm D call. CDR1 and CDR2 (germline): LNHDA, SQIVND (reference sequence). Between the trimmed V and J ends, which lost 1 base and 0 bases, there was a span of 7 bases. The CDR3 runs to 15 residues. CDR3 sequence reads: CASSIGRNSNQPQHF. CDR3 in DNA: TGTGCCAGTAGTATAGGCAGGAATAGCAATCAGCCCCAGCATTTT. Combining the CDR3 with reference TRBV19 and TRBJ1-5 gives the whole variable domain DGGITQSPKYLFRKEGQNVTLSCEQNLNHDAMYWYRQDPGQGLRLIYYSQIVNDFQKGDIAEGYSVSREKKESFPLTVTSAQKNPTAFYLCASSIGRNSNQPQHFGDGTRLSIL.

The chain carries TRBV25-1 and TRBJ1-3; TRBD1 matches at 7 bases. V was clipped by 3 bases and J by 6 bases; unmatched bases: 11. The CDR3 has 16 residues. Germline V gives CDR1 MGHDK, CDR2 SYGVNS. The CDR3 DNA follows: TGTGCCAGCAGTGAGACAACAGGGGTTCTGGCAAACACCATATATTTT. Its translation: CASSETTGVLANTIYF.

The chain links TRBV19 to TRBJ1-1; 11 nucleotides line up with TRBD1. V dropped 4 bases and J dropped 4; count of bases not matched to a gene: 5. Germline assignment: CDR1 LNHDA and CDR2 SQIVND (reference sequence). This CDR3 has 15 amino acids. The CDR3 nucleotides are TGTGCCAGTAGTAGGACAGGGGGCAGGGGCACTGAAGCTTTCTTT. Its protein product is CASSRTGGRGTEAFF.

This rearrangement joins TRBV18 to TRBJ2-5; no clear D gene. The CDR3 is 13 residues long. CDR1 and CDR2 (germline): KGHSH, LQKENI. V was shortened by 4 bases and J by 1 base, with 7 bases between the two germline ends. CDR3 region: CASSLGTQETQYF. CDR3 DNA sequence: TGTGCCAGCTCACTCGGCACCCAAGAGACCCAGTACTTC.

This rearrangement joins TRBV7-9 to TRBJ2-5; TRBD1 might be the D (5 bases). The CDR3 is 14 amino acids. Deletions cut 4 bases from V and 5 bases from J, with 14 bases between. Germline-derived CDR1 and CDR2 are SEHNR and FQNEAQ (reference sequence). The CDR3 loop reads CASSYSSGLETQYF. The CDR3 nucleotides are TGTGCCAGCAGCTACTCTTCAGGGTTGGAGACCCAGTACTTC.

This chain uses TRBV19 with TRBJ1-1, with D perhaps matching TRBD1 (6 bases). Trimming shortened V by 9 bases and J by 0 bases, and 20 bases separated the two germline ends. The CDR3 totals 16 residues. Germline CDR1 reads LNHDA; CDR2 reads SQIVND (reference sequence). Here the CDR3 reads CASQLGGTTLNTEAFF. DNA of the CDR3: TGTGCCAGCCAACTGGGGGGGACAACCCTGAACACTGAAGCTTTCTTT.

The V call is TRBV7-6, the J call TRBJ2-5; 9 nucleotides align to TRBD1. CDR1 and CDR2 from the germline V gene are SGHVS and FNYEAQ. Trimming cost V 4 bases and J 2 bases; bases outside gene matches: 5. This CDR3 is built from 15 residues. CDR3: CASSSGDREQETQYF. CDR3 bases: TGTGCCAGCAGCTCGGGGGACAGGGAGCAAGAGACCCAGTACTTC.

V and J are TRBV4-1 and TRBJ1-2; D is ambiguous. Germline CDR1 reads MGHRA; CDR2 reads YSYEKL. The CDR3 runs 11 residues. Trimming cost V 8 bases and J 1 base, with 5 bases left between them. The CDR3 spells CASRNNYGYTF. CDR3 sequence (DNA): TGCGCCAGCCGGAATAACTATGGCTACACCTTC.

This rearrangement joins TRBV5-6 to TRBJ1-4; D gene unclear. This CDR3 comprises 15 residues. Germline-derived CDR1 and CDR2 are SGHDT and YYEEEE. The V and J ends lost 6 bases and 0 bases respectively, with 12 bases between them. The CDR3 nucleotides read TGTGCCAGCAACGAATGGGGTGCAACTAATGAAAAACTGTTTTTT. As protein: CASNEWGATNEKLFF.

The chain recombines TRBV7-8 with TRBJ2-1, with TRBD2 matching over 10 bases. The trim removed 3 bases at V and 4 bases at J, leaving 3 bases unmatched. Germline values: CDR1 SGHVS, CDR2 FQNEAQ. The CDR3 has 15 residues. In DNA form, the CDR3 reads TGTGCCAGCAGCTTTACTAGCGGGGTTTACAATGAGCAGTTCTTC. Translating it yields CASSFTSGVYNEQFF.

This clone was seen more than once but under ten times. This chain joins TRBV6-5 and TRBJ2-2; D is undetermined. There are 11 residues in the CDR3. Germline CDR1 is MNHEY and CDR2 is SVGAGI. V was cut by 7 bases and J by 7 bases, with 7 bases left in between. The CDR3 region has the DNA TGTGCCAGCAAGGGATTCGGGGAGCTGTTTTTT. Residues: CASKGFGELFF.

This clone was seen a few times. The chain couples TRBV5-4 to TRBJ1-1, with 7 nucleotides matching TRBD1. V lost 1 base, J lost 0 bases, and 6 bases stayed unmatched. The CDR3 is 16 amino acids. Germline V gene data show CDR1 as SGHNT and CDR2 as YYREEE (reference sequence). CDR3: CASSLRGRGVNTEAFF. CDR3 DNA sequence: TGTGCCAGCAGCTTGAGGGGGCGCGGGGTGAACACTGAAGCTTTCTTT.

This clone was counted only a few times. V and J are TRBV7-2 and TRBJ2-4; possibly TRBD1 for D (7 bases). The V gene's germline CDR1 is SGHTA and CDR2 FQGNSA. Between the trimmed V and J ends, which lost 3 bases and 5 bases, there was a span of 20 bases. The CDR3 contains 17 residues. CDR3 residues: CASSFLPGGGRENIQYF. DNA for the CDR3: TGTGCCAGCAGCTTCCTCCCCGGAGGGGGCCGGGAAAACATTCAGTACTTC.

The CDR3 reads CASSHKTGSGNQPQHF. The CDR3 nucleotides are TGTGCCAGCAGCCATAAAACAGGGTCCGGCAATCAGCCCCAGCATTTT. The chain carries TRBV5-6 and TRBJ1-5, with D possibly TRBD1 on 6 matching bases. The germline CDR1 and CDR2 sequences are SGHDT and YYEEEE. CDR3 length: 16 amino acids. V dropped 4 bases and J dropped 2 bases, with 16 bases sitting between them.

A word on this clone: The sample contains more than one DNA sequence encoding this CDR3. J is TRBJ2-3 and V is TRBV11-3; 7 bases are shared with TRBD2. Trimming removed 1 base from V and 3 bases from J; junction bases left unmatched: 1. The CDR3 runs 14 residues. Germline V gene data show CDR1 as SGHNT and CDR2 as YENEEA. CDR3 region: CASSLGGGTDTQYF. The CDR3 nucleotides are TGTGCCAGCAGCTTAGGGGGGGGAACAGATACGCAGTATTTT. Combining the CDR3 with reference TRBV11-3 and TRBJ2-3 gives the whole variable domain EAGVVQSPRYKIIEKKQPVAFWCNPISGHNTLYWYLQNLGQGPELLIRYENEEAVDDSQLPKDRFSAERLKGVDSTLKIQPAELGDSAVYLCASSLGGGTDTQYFGPGTRLTVL.

This clone has just one count. This chain joins TRBV5-4 and TRBJ2-1; 14 bases match TRBD2. The germline gives CDR1 SGHNT, CDR2 YYREEE (reference sequence). This CDR3 spans 17 amino acids. V gave up 0 bases and J gave up 8 bases; unmatched junction bases: 7. The CDR3 loop reads CASSLVTGTSGSYEQFF. DNA for the CDR3: TGTGCCAGCAGCTTGGTAACCGGGACTAGCGGGAGCTATGAGCAGTTCTTC.

J is TRBJ2-2 and V is TRBV11-2; 10 bases are shared with TRBD2. The germline V gene encodes CDR1 SGHAT and CDR2 FQNNGV. Germline trimming cut 4 bases from V and 4 bases from J; bases unmatched to any gene: 3. CDR3 size: 15 residues. The CDR3, as DNA: TGTGCCAGCAGCTCAGCGGGAGGGAGCACCGGGGAGCTGTTTTTT. Translating gives CASSSAGGSTGELFF.

The chain couples TRBV29-1 to TRBJ2-1; 11 bases are shared with TRBD2. V gave up 4 bases and J gave up 8 bases; unmatched junction bases: 7. Germline lookup yields CDR1 SQVTM and CDR2 ANQGSEA. The CDR3 is 14 amino acids. This CDR3 reads CSVGLAGLLDEQFF. CDR3 nucleotides: TGCAGCGTTGGACTAGCGGGGCTACTCGATGAGCAGTTCTTC.

The sample holds one count of this clone. V usage is TRBV9 and J usage is TRBJ2-1, with TRBD1 as a possible D gene (5 bases). V gave up 0 bases and J gave up 4 bases, with 11 bases separating them. Germline V gene lookup returns CDR1 SGDLS and CDR2 YYNGEE. The CDR3 sequence is 15 residues long. The CDR3 sequence: CASSVDGQEYNEQFF. As DNA, the CDR3 is TGTGCCAGCAGCGTAGATGGACAAGAATACAATGAGCAGTTCTTC.

The chain is built from TRBV29-1 and TRBJ1-2; weak D call: TRBD1 (5 bases). The CDR3 covers 12 residues. Trimming took 1 base from V and 6 from J, leaving 9 bases between them. CDR1 and CDR2 (germline): SQVTM, ANQGSEA. Written as DNA, the CDR3 is TGCAGCGTTGAAGGCAGGGAACATGGCTACACCTTC. It codes for CSVEGREHGYTF.

The rearrangement links TRBV4-3 to TRBJ2-2, with D perhaps TRBD1 (5 bases). Germline V lookup: CDR1 LGHNA, CDR2 YSLEER. The CDR3 contains 14 residues. V was trimmed by 1 base and J by 5 bases, leaving 8 bases between them. CDR3 nucleotide sequence: TGCGCCAGCAGCCAAGGGGGCTTTACCGGGGAGCTGTTTTTT. Its protein is CASSQGGFTGELFF.

The count of this clone is one. The chain recombines TRBV27 with TRBJ2-5; TRBD2 agrees at 9 bases. With 1 base clipped from V and 3 bases from J, the junction kept 6 bases outside the gene matches. CDR1 MNHEY and CDR2 SMNVEV come from the germline V gene (reference sequence). The CDR3 contains 16 residues. The CDR3 DNA reads as TGTGCCAGCAGTTTATTCGCGGGAGGGTTAGAAGAGACCCAGTACTTC. Translated, it gives CASSLFAGGLEETQYF.

V gene TRBV7-9 combines with J gene TRBJ1-2; D unclear. V was pared by 0 bases and J by 0 bases, with 11 bases between. This CDR3 spans 16 amino acids. Germline CDR1 reads SEHNR; CDR2 reads FQNEAQ (reference sequence). CDR3 sequence reads: CASSLALSEANYGYTF. The CDR3 DNA reads as TGTGCCAGCAGCTTAGCACTGAGTGAGGCTAACTATGGCTACACCTTC.

This rearrangement joins TRBV7-9 to TRBJ1-2; TRBD1 agrees at 7 bases. Germline loops: CDR1 SEHNR, CDR2 FQNEAQ (reference sequence). This CDR3 spans 16 amino acids. Trimming at V came to 5 bases and at J to 0 bases, leaving 9 bases not matched to a gene. The chain's CDR3 is CASSAPGTDTNYGYTF. In DNA form, the CDR3 reads TGTGCCAGCAGCGCCCCCGGGACAGATACTAACTATGGCTACACCTTC.

This sequence joins TRBV28 and TRBJ2-3, with D hard to call. In germline, CDR1 is MDHEN, CDR2 SYDVKM. V was shortened by 4 bases and J by 0 bases, with 2 bases between the two germline ends. The CDR3 runs to 12 residues. The CDR3 region has the DNA TGTGCCAGCAGTTATAGCACAGATACGCAGTATTTT. It yields the protein CASSYSTDTQYF.

The chain carries TRBV7-2 and TRBJ2-3; 14 bases align to TRBD2. The trim removed 5 bases at V and 8 bases at J, leaving 6 bases unmatched. CDR1 and CDR2 (germline): SGHTA, FQGNSA. This CDR3 has 15 residues. The CDR3 loop is CASSVTGLAGVTQYF. The CDR3 DNA is TGTGCCAGCAGCGTAACGGGACTAGCGGGAGTTACGCAGTATTTT.

This clone was seen a few times. This sequence joins TRBV5-1 and TRBJ2-5; the D gene is possibly TRBD2 (5 bases). There are 13 residues in the CDR3. Trimming pared 8 bases from V and 5 bases from J, leaving 16 bases between. Germline CDR1 and CDR2: SGHRS and YFSETQ. DNA for the CDR3: TGCGCCAGTAACGCGGGCGGCGGGGAGACCCAGTACTTC. It encodes CASNAGGGETQYF.